The 31 T cell receptor beta chains given below trace back to one sample, sequenced in a study of blood T cell repertoires in COVID-19. Profiling relied on immunoSEQ multiplex PCR, and the TCRdb table lists in-frame clones only, not all of them. The data contain under 300,000 clones, roughly four fifths of them seen just once; the ten biggest clones take up around 3.3%. The sample consisted of peripheral blood. The receptors were gathered from a woman between 18 and 30 years old with acute or convalescent COVID-19.

The rearrangement joins TRBV9 to TRBJ2-5, with D maybe TRBD2 (5 bases). The CDR3 is 15 residues long. Germline CDR1 reads SGDLS; CDR2 reads YYNGEE. Between the trimmed V and J ends, which lost 3 bases and 2 bases, there was a span of 14 bases. The CDR3 region has the DNA TGTGCCAGCAGCGCGACTCCCGGGAAACAAGAGACCCAGTACTTC. Residues: CASSATPGKQETQYF.

This chain joins TRBV6-5 and TRBJ1-5; D unresolved. The V gene lost 8 bases and the J gene lost 3 bases, with 11 bases spanning the gap. This CDR3 has 13 residues. Germline assignment: CDR1 MNHEY and CDR2 SVGAGI. The CDR3 here is CASAGPNNQPQHF. CDR3 DNA sequence: TGTGCCAGCGCTGGGCCAAACAATCAGCCCCAGCATTTT.

The chain uses TRBV11-3 and TRBJ2-7; 11 nucleotides align to TRBD2. The CDR3 is made up of 16 amino acids. CDR1 SGHNT and CDR2 YENEEA come from the germline V gene. V dropped 5 bases and J dropped 2; count of bases not matched to a gene: 8. The chain's CDR3 is CASSGIGTSGTYEQYF. The CDR3 DNA sequence: TGTGCCAGCAGCGGCATAGGGACTAGCGGAACCTACGAGCAGTACTTC.

The V gene is TRBV28, the J gene TRBJ1-4; the D gene is possibly TRBD1 (5 bases). The CDR3 is 17 residues long. CDR1 is MDHEN and CDR2 is SYDVKM in the germline V gene. V dropped 2 bases and J dropped 0 bases, with 13 bases sitting between them. The CDR3 DNA sequence: TGTGCCAGCAGTTTAGGGTCGGCGGGGCCAACTAATGAAAAACTGTTTTTT. It specifies CASSLGSAGPTNEKLFF.

This chain links TRBV6-2 or TRBV6-3 with TRBJ2-3; the D gene is possibly TRBD2 (6 bases). The CDR3 totals 14 residues. Germline V gene data show CDR1 as MNHEY and CDR2 as SVGEGT. The V gene lost 4 bases and the J gene lost 7 bases, with 15 bases spanning the gap. The DNA for the CDR3 is TGTGCCAGCAGTTCCCGGTTCGGGGGTAATACGCAGTATTTT. Protein: CASSSRFGGNTQYF.

The table lists this clone with a few counts. The gene calls are TRBV7-6 and TRBJ1-6; tentatively, D is TRBD1 (6 bases). Trimming removed 0 bases from V and 8 bases from J, with 8 bases in between. CDR1 is SGHVS and CDR2 is FNYEAQ in the germline V gene. The CDR3 consists of 14 residues. The CDR3 region has the DNA TGTGCCAGCAGCTTAGCGGCAGGGGATTCACCCCTCCACTTT. It yields the protein CASSLAAGDSPLHF.

The gene calls are TRBV20-1 and TRBJ2-7; D is possibly TRBD2 (6 bases). This CDR3 has 11 residues. Germline values: CDR1 DFQATT, CDR2 SNEGSKA (reference sequence). DNA of the CDR3: TGCAGCCCTGGGGCGGGAATGGGGCAGTACTTC. Its translation is CSPGAGMGQYF.

CDR3 DNA: TGTGCCAGCTCACCGGGGAGCTCCTATAATTCACCCCTCCACTTT. It encodes CASSPGSSYNSPLHF. The J gene is TRBJ1-6, the V gene TRBV18; D call uncertain. Trimming took 3 bases from V and 0 from J, leaving 6 bases between them. There are 15 residues in the CDR3. CDR1 KGHSH and CDR2 LQKENI come from the germline V gene.

The chain recombines TRBV7-6 with TRBJ1-3; 7 positions match TRBD1. CDR1 and CDR2 (germline): SGHVS, FNYEAQ. Trimming cost V 5 bases and J 0 bases; bases outside gene matches: 10. The CDR3 is 17 residues long. CDR3 coding DNA: TGTGCCAGCAGCGCGACAGGGCCTAAGAGCTCTGGAAACACCATATATTTT. Translation: CASSATGPKSSGNTIYF.

The V and J genes are TRBV18 and TRBJ2-7; 8 bases agree with TRBD1. Germline assignment: CDR1 KGHSH and CDR2 LQKENI. The CDR3 spans 14 residues. V shed 3 bases and J 2 bases; nucleotides not matched to a gene: 3. CDR3 DNA: TGTGCCAGCTCACCTGCGACAGGGGCCTACGAGCAGTACTTC. Its translation: CASSPATGAYEQYF.

The CDR3: CASSIEGGGRGSYNEQFF. For the CDR3, the DNA is TGTGCCAGTAGTATAGAGGGGGGCGGGAGAGGCTCCTACAATGAGCAGTTCTTC. V gene TRBV19 combines with J gene TRBJ2-1; tentatively, D is TRBD2 (7 bases). This CDR3 contains 18 residues. In germline, CDR1 is LNHDA, CDR2 SQIVND (reference sequence). V was shortened by 0 bases and J by 0 bases, with 15 bases between the two germline ends.

This chain uses TRBV4-3 with TRBJ2-1, with a tentative D call TRBD1 (5 bases). V gave up 0 bases and J gave up 4 bases, with 10 bases separating them. This CDR3 region has 15 residues. CDR1 and CDR2 from the germline V gene are LGHNA and YSLEER. The CDR3 region has the DNA TGCGCCAGCAGCCAAGATTGGGGCTATTACAATGAGCAGTTCTTC. It translates to CASSQDWGYYNEQFF.

The J gene is TRBJ2-1, the V gene TRBV19; a possible D gene is TRBD2 (6 bases). This CDR3 comprises 19 residues. Trimming removed 3 bases from V and 0 bases from J, with 21 bases in between. CDR1 is LNHDA and CDR2 is SQIVND in the germline V gene (reference sequence). CDR3 bases: TGTGCCAGTAGTATTGACGGGGGACTTTCAATTGGCTCCTACAATGAGCAGTTCTTC. Residues: CASSIDGGLSIGSYNEQFF.

The chain is built from TRBV7-2 and TRBJ2-1, with 12 bases fitting TRBD2. This CDR3 comprises 18 residues. The germline CDR1 and CDR2 sequences are SGHTA and FQGNSA. J lost 2 bases, V lost 0 bases, and 5 bases had no gene match. The DNA for the CDR3 is TGTGCCAGCAGCTTAGCGACTAGCGGGGGAATTCCCTACAATGAGCAGTTCTTC. This gives the protein CASSLATSGGIPYNEQFF.

V gene TRBV30 combines with J gene TRBJ2-7; 7 nucleotides line up with TRBD1. Germline V gene lookup returns CDR1 GTSNPN and CDR2 SVGIG (reference sequence). V shed 3 bases, J shed 1 base, and the junction held 3 bases outside the gene matches. This CDR3 is built from 13 residues. The CDR3, as DNA: TGTGCCTGGAGAAAACAGGGGTCCTACGAGCAGTACTTC. It specifies CAWRKQGSYEQYF. Combining the CDR3 with reference TRBV30 and TRBJ2-7 gives the whole variable domain SQTIHQWPATLVQPVGSPLSLECTVEGTSNPNLYWYRQAAGRGLQLLFYSVGIGQISSEVPQNLSASRPQDRQFILSSKKLLLSDSGFYLCAWRKQGSYEQYFGPGTRLTVT.

On this clone: Additional DNA sequences in this sample encode the identical CDR3. The chain couples TRBV5-1 to TRBJ1-2; perhaps TRBD1 as D (6 bases). This CDR3 contains 15 residues. V dropped 0 bases and J dropped 4 bases, with 13 bases sitting between them. The V gene's germline CDR1 is SGHRS and CDR2 YFSETQ. For the CDR3, the DNA is TGCGCCAGCAGCTTGGACCCAACAGGGTTCTATGGCTACACCTTC. It codes for CASSLDPTGFYGYTF. Drawing the rest from reference TRBV5-1 and TRBJ1-2, the complete variable domain is KAGVTQTPRYLIKTRGQQVTLSCSPISGHRSVSWYQQTPGQGLQFLFEYFSETQRNKGNFPGRFSGRQFSNSRSEMNVSTLELGDSALYLCASSLDPTGFYGYTFGSGTRLTVV.

The J gene is TRBJ2-7, the V gene TRBV4-3; D unresolved. This CDR3 has 14 amino acids. With 1 base removed from V and 0 bases from J, the gap between germline ends came to 7 bases. The V gene's germline CDR1 is LGHNA and CDR2 YSLEER. Here the CDR3 reads CASSQGAASYEQYF. CDR3 bases: TGCGCCAGCAGCCAAGGGGCAGCCTCCTACGAGCAGTACTTC.

The chain uses TRBV2 and TRBJ2-3; TRBD2 agrees at 7 bases. The CDR3 consists of 15 residues. V was pared by 5 bases and J by 5 bases, with 10 bases of the junction left unmatched. Germline V gene sequence: CDR1 SNHLY, CDR2 FYNNEI. The chain's CDR3 is CASSLRGGGGDTQYF. CDR3 nucleotides: TGTGCCAGCAGTCTGAGGGGCGGGGGAGGAGATACGCAGTATTTT. Full variable domain (remainder filled in from reference TRBV2 and TRBJ2-3): EPEVTQTPSHQVTQMGQEVILRCVPISNHLYFYWYRQILGQKVEFLVSFYNNEISEKSEIFDDQFSVERPDGSNFTLKIRSTKLEDSAMYFCASSLRGGGGDTQYFGPGTRLTVL.

The chain uses TRBV7-3 and TRBJ1-2; 10 nucleotides line up with TRBD1. CDR1 is SGHTA, CDR2 FQGTGA, per germline. This CDR3 contains 13 residues. V lost 5 bases to trimming and J lost 8 bases; unmatched junction nucleotides: 5. DNA for the CDR3: TGTGCCAGCAGCGGAGCGGACAGGGGGGGCTACACCTTC. It specifies CASSGADRGGYTF. The whole variable domain, remainder taken from reference TRBV7-3 and TRBJ1-2, is GAGVSQTPSNKVTEKGKYVELRCDPISGHTALYWYRQSLGQGPEFLIYFQGTGAADDSGLPNDRFFAVRPEGSVSTLKIQRTERGDSAVYLCASSGADRGGYTFGSGTRLTVV.

The DNA of the CDR3 is TGTGCCAGTTTATCCTCCAGGCACACTGAAGCTTTCTTT. Amino acids: CASLSSRHTEAFF. The gene calls are TRBV19 and TRBJ1-1; D is ambiguous. Germline V CDR1 and CDR2: LNHDA, SQIVND (reference sequence). The V end lost 8 bases, the J end lost 3 bases, and 13 bases lay between the germline ends. This CDR3 is built from 13 residues.

J is TRBJ2-1 and V is TRBV7-9, with 7 positions matching TRBD1. The germline V gene has CDR1 SEHNR and CDR2 FQNEAQ (reference sequence). The V gene end was trimmed by 3 bases and the J gene end by 1 base; junction bases not matched to a gene: 3. This CDR3 is 15 amino acids long. In DNA form, the CDR3 reads TGTGCCAGCAGCTTTGAGGGGGCATCCTACAATGAGCAGTTCTTC. Translated: CASSFEGASYNEQFF.

The V call is TRBV19, the J call TRBJ2-7, with a weak D call TRBD2 (5 bases). Between the trimmed V and J ends, which lost 3 bases and 4 bases, there was a span of 13 bases. The CDR3 runs to 14 residues. The germline V gene has CDR1 LNHDA and CDR2 SQIVND (reference sequence). The CDR3 reads CASSIPGLAYEQYF. CDR3 nucleotide sequence: TGTGCCAGTAGTATTCCGGGATTGGCTTACGAGCAGTACTTC.

This chain connects TRBV28 to TRBJ1-2; 7 nucleotides align to TRBD1. This CDR3 is 15 amino acids long. CDR1 and CDR2 from the germline V gene are MDHEN and SYDVKM. With V trimmed by 4 bases and J by 4 bases, 9 bases remained unmatched. Here the CDR3 DNA reads TGTGCCAGCAGTTCAGCCGACAGGGCGAGCTATGGCTACACCTTC. Amino acids: CASSSADRASYGYTF.

Written as DNA, the CDR3 is TGTGCCAGTAGTATAGTAATGGGACTAGCTTTAACCGGGGAGCTGTTTTTT. Translating it yields CASSIVMGLALTGELFF. The chain links TRBV19 to TRBJ2-2; 9 nucleotides match TRBD2. Germline-derived CDR1 and CDR2 are LNHDA and SQIVND (reference sequence). After removal of 1 base from V and 5 bases from J, the junction contained 8 bases not matched to a gene. The CDR3 has 17 amino acids.

V usage is TRBV6-5 and J usage is TRBJ1-5; D is perhaps TRBD1 (5 bases). Deletions cut 2 bases from V and 6 bases from J, with 11 bases between. Germline loops: CDR1 MNHEY, CDR2 SVGAGI. This CDR3 contains 14 residues. CDR3 in amino acids: CASSYGRVGQPQHF. The CDR3 coding sequence is TGTGCCAGCAGTTACGGCAGGGTTGGTCAGCCCCAGCATTTT.

The V call is TRBV5-6, the J call TRBJ2-7, with D possibly being TRBD2 (6 bases). Germline lookup yields CDR1 SGHDT and CDR2 YYEEEE. The CDR3 covers 14 residues. Deletions cut 4 bases from V and 6 bases from J, with 17 bases between. The CDR3 loop reads CASSRDWGSGEQYF. The CDR3 region has the DNA TGTGCCAGCAGCCGGGACTGGGGTTCGGGCGAGCAGTACTTC.

The chain links TRBV5-1 to TRBJ2-2; unclear D gene. The CDR3 has 14 amino acids. Germline-derived CDR1 and CDR2 are SGHRS and YFSETQ. The V gene lost 0 bases and the J gene lost 5 bases, with 8 bases spanning the gap. The CDR3: CASSLASATGELFF. The CDR3 DNA follows: TGCGCCAGCAGCTTGGCCTCCGCGACCGGGGAGCTGTTTTTT.

The chain couples TRBV19 to TRBJ2-2; 12 nucleotides align to TRBD2. Germline loops: CDR1 LNHDA, CDR2 SQIVND (reference sequence). There are 21 residues in the CDR3. Trimming removed 1 base from V and 3 bases from J; junction bases left unmatched: 15. The CDR3 reads CASSIGFRASGRARYTGELFF. The CDR3 DNA is TGTGCCAGTAGTATAGGGTTTCGGGCTAGCGGGAGGGCCAGGTACACCGGGGAGCTGTTTTTT.

This chain connects TRBV7-8 to TRBJ2-1; TRBD2 agrees at 7 bases. The CDR3 loop spans 19 amino acids. With V trimmed by 0 bases and J by 4 bases, 15 bases remained unmatched. Germline assignment: CDR1 SGHVS and CDR2 FQNEAQ. This chain's CDR3 is CASSLARGWAASGYNEQFF. The CDR3 nucleotides are TGTGCCAGCAGCTTAGCGAGGGGTTGGGCAGCTAGCGGTTACAATGAGCAGTTCTTC.

V usage is TRBV6-5 and J usage is TRBJ2-7; weak D call: TRBD2 (6 bases). The V and J ends lost 6 bases and 6 bases respectively, with 21 bases between them. This CDR3 comprises 15 residues. Per the germline V gene, CDR1 is MNHEY and CDR2 is SVGAGI. CDR3 nucleotide sequence: TGTGCCAGCAGCAGACAGCCGGGACTCGAAGGCGAGCAGTACTTC. The encoded protein is CASSRQPGLEGEQYF.

In DNA form, the CDR3 reads TGTGCCAGCAGTTTATCAGATAACACTGAAGCTTTCTTT. This codes for CASSLSDNTEAFF. J is TRBJ1-1 and V is TRBV28; no clear D. The CDR3 length is 13 residues. V was clipped by 1 base and J by 2 bases, with 5 bases between them. CDR1 is MDHEN and CDR2 is SYDVKM in the germline V gene.